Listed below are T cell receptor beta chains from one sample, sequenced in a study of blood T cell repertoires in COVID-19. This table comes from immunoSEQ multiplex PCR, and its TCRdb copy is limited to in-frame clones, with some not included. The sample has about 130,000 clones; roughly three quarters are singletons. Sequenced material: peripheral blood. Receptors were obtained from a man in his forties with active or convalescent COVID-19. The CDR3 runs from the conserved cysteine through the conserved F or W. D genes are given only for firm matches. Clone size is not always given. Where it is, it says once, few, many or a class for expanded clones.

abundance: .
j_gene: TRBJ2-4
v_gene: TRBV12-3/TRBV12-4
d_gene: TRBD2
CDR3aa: CASSPFGGNIQYF
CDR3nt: TGTGCCAGCAGTCCCTTCGGGGGGAACATTCAGTACTTC

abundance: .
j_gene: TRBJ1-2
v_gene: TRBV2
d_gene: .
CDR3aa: CACRGVVVGGYTF
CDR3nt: TGTGCCTGCCGGGGAGTGGTCGTGGGAGGCTACACCTTC

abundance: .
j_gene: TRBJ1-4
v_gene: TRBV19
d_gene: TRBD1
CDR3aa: CASSKRGRDEKLFF
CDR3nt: TGTGCCAGTAGCAAGAGGGGGCGGGATGAAAAACTGTTTTTT

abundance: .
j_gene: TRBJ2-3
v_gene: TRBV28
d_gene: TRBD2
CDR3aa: CASSFPGLATDTQYF
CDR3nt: TGTGCCAGCAGTTTTCCGGGACTAGCAACAGATACGCAGTATTTT

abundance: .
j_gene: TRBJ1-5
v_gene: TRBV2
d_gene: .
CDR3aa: CASSGESSNQPQHF
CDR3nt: TGTGCCAGCAGTGGAGAATCGAGCAATCAGCCCCAGCATTTT

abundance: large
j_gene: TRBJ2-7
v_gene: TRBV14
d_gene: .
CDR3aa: CASSRAFPYEQYF
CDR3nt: TGTGCCAGCAGCCGGGCATTCCCCTACGAGCAGTACTTC

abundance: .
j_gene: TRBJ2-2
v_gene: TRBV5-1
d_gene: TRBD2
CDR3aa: CASGAGGNTGELFF
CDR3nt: TGCGCCAGCGGAGCGGGAGGGAACACCGGGGAGCTGTTTTTT

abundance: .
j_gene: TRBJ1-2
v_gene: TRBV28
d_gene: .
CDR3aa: CASSFSEGAGGYGYTF
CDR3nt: TGTGCCAGCAGTTTCAGTGAAGGGGCCGGTGGCTATGGCTACACCTTC

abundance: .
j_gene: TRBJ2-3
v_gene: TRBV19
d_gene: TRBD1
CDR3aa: CASGTGDRGDTQYF
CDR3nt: TGTGCCAGTGGGACAGGTGATAGGGGAGATACGCAGTATTTT

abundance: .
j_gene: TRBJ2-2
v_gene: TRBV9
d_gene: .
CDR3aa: CASSLLSTGELFF
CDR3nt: TGTGCCAGCAGCCTTTTGTCCACCGGGGAGCTGTTTTTT

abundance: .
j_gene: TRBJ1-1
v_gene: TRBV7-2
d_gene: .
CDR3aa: CASSPRTLAGTEAFF
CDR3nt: TGTGCCAGCAGCCCCCGTACCCTGGCCGGGACTGAAGCTTTCTTT

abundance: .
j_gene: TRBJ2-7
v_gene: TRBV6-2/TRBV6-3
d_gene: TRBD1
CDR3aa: CASSWGQAGYEQYF
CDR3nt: TGTGCCAGCAGCTGGGGACAGGCGGGCTACGAGCAGTACTTC

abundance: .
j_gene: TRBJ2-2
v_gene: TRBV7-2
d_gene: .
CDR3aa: CASTQRSSRLGTGELFF
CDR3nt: TGTGCCAGCACCCAGAGGTCCAGCCGTCTGGGCACCGGGGAGCTGTTTTTT

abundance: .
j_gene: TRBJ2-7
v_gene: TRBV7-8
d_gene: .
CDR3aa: CASSLTGYEQYF
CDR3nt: TGTGCCAGCAGCCTAACAGGGTACGAGCAGTACTTC

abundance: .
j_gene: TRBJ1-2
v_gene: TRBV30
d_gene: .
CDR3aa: CAWKKVGGYGYTF
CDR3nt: TGTGCCTGGAAAAAGGTGGGGGGTTATGGCTACACCTTC

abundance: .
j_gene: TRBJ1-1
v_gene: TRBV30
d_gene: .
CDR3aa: CAWSVGSNTEAFF
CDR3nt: TGTGCCTGGAGTGTGGGCTCGAACACTGAAGCTTTCTTT

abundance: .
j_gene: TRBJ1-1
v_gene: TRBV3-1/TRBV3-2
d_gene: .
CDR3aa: CASSLRDGRIAFF
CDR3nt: TGTGCCAGCAGCCTCCGGGACGGGAGGATCGCTTTCTTT